This T cell receptor (beta chain) came from a study of cytomegalovirus exposure and HLA in healthy donors. Study-level results: Only CMV serostatus was available as immune exposure information. Evidence from a later analysis indicated that most CMV-associated TCR beta chains looked HLA-restricted.

The PCR had 60 Vbeta and 13 Jbeta primers. TCRdb keeps only in-frame clones here, not all; method: immunoSEQ multiplex PCR. This table lists 110,000 to 150,000 clones. A remark on this clone: Antigen unknown.

The sequence was collected from a man between 35 and 55 years old in good health and CMV-seronegative. Sequenced sample: PBMCs.

The CDR3 DNA reads TGTGCCAGCTCACCCGGGGGGGGGTCCTACGAGCAGTACTTC. Translating it yields CASSPGGGSYEQYF. The chain carries TRBV18 and TRBJ2-7, with 8 bases identical to TRBD2. V shed 3 bases and J 1 base; nucleotides not matched to a gene: 2. This CDR3 is built from 14 residues. Germline lookup yields CDR1 KGHSH and CDR2 LQKENI.